These 15 T cell receptor beta chains came from one sample sequenced in a study of blood T cell repertoires in COVID-19. Assay: immunoSEQ multiplex PCR; the TCRdb copy retains only in-frame clones and omits some. The repertoire holds 310,000 or so clones, with about 83% as singletons. Sequenced sample: peripheral blood. The receptor set was obtained from a woman aged 45-65 years with acute or convalescent COVID-19.

This rearrangement joins TRBV5-1 to TRBJ2-7; D unclear. This CDR3 has 12 amino acids. The germline V gene encodes CDR1 SGHRS and CDR2 YFSETQ. With 4 bases removed from V and 4 bases from J, the gap between germline ends came to 9 bases. In nucleotides, the CDR3 is TGCGCCAGCAGCCCGCAGAAATACGAGCAGTACTTC. It is translated as CASSPQKYEQYF.

The V gene is TRBV7-2, the J gene TRBJ2-3; TRBD2 agrees at 8 bases. CDR1 and CDR2 from the germline V gene are SGHTA and FQGNSA. The CDR3 totals 17 residues. V dropped 4 bases and J dropped 0; count of bases not matched to a gene: 9. CDR3 region: CASSSPSLAASTDTQYF. CDR3 DNA: TGTGCCAGCAGCTCCCCCTCACTAGCGGCAAGCACAGATACGCAGTATTTT.

The table lists this clone with a few counts. V is TRBV3-1 (or the pseudogene TRBV3-2) and J is TRBJ2-1, with D possibly being TRBD2 (6 bases). The CDR3 sequence is 17 residues long. The V gene lost 0 bases and the J gene lost 1 base, with 13 bases spanning the gap. The germline gives CDR1 LGHDT, CDR2 YNNKEL (reference sequence). The CDR3 region has the DNA TGTGCCAGCAGCCAAGATCCGGGGGTTGCGTCCTACAATGAGCAGTTCTTC. It yields the protein CASSQDPGVASYNEQFF.

The chain uses TRBV29-1 and TRBJ2-3; the D is unclear. V lost 0 bases, J lost 0 bases, and 10 bases lay in between. Germline V gives CDR1 SQVTM, CDR2 ANQGSEA. The length of the CDR3 is 15 residues. CDR3 in amino acids: CSVEDHRTSTDTQYF. Here the CDR3 DNA reads TGCAGCGTTGAAGATCACCGTACTAGCACAGATACGCAGTATTTT.

The V gene is TRBV27, the J gene TRBJ1-1; tentatively, D is TRBD1 (6 bases). CDR3 length equals 15 residues. Trimming removed 3 bases at V and 0 bases at J, with 11 bases between. In germline, CDR1 is MNHEY, CDR2 SMNVEV (reference sequence). The CDR3 region has the DNA TGTGCCAGCAGTTTTGGTGCAGGGGTGAACACTGAAGCTTTCTTT. Protein: CASSFGAGVNTEAFF.

The chain couples TRBV7-9 to TRBJ2-5; D perhaps matches TRBD1 (5 bases). Germline V gene data show CDR1 as SEHNR and CDR2 as FQNEAQ (reference sequence). The CDR3 is 14 amino acids. V lost 4 bases to trimming and J lost 2 bases, with 11 bases between them. The CDR3 reads CASSYGQAQETQYF. The CDR3 coding sequence is TGTGCCAGCAGCTACGGACAAGCTCAAGAGACCCAGTACTTC.

The rearrangement joins TRBV7-9 to TRBJ2-7; D not resolved. The V and J ends lost 3 bases and 5 bases respectively, with 8 bases between them. CDR1 is SEHNR, CDR2 FQNEAQ, per germline (reference sequence). The CDR3 length is 12 residues. The CDR3, as DNA: TGTGCCAGCAGCTTCGAGGAAGACGAGCAGTACTTC. Residues: CASSFEEDEQYF.

J is TRBJ2-7 and V is TRBV27; 7 bases fit TRBD1. CDR1 is MNHEY, CDR2 SMNVEV, per germline (reference sequence). V was pared by 6 bases and J by 3 bases, with 8 bases of the junction left unmatched. CDR3 size: 14 residues. CDR3 nucleotides: TGTGCCAGCAGCCCCGGGGACAGATTCTACGAGCAGTACTTC. This codes for CASSPGDRFYEQYF.

Remarks on this clone: The junction differs from germline at one of its ends, possibly a read error. The chain recombines TRBV28 with TRBJ1-2, with a weak D call TRBD1 (5 bases). Germline CDR1 MDHEN, CDR2 SYDVKM. The CDR3 is 14 residues long. The CDR3 reads CASSLWQGGYGYTF. The CDR3 bases are TGTGCCAGCAGTCTATGGCAGGGCGGCTATGGCTACACCTTC.

V gene TRBV5-1 combines with J gene TRBJ2-7; D perhaps matches TRBD2 (5 bases). Germline CDR1 SGHRS, CDR2 YFSETQ. Trimming cost V 0 bases and J 6 bases, with 7 bases left between them. The CDR3 totals 12 residues. The CDR3 loop reads CASSLVGGEQYF. CDR3 DNA sequence: TGCGCCAGCAGCTTGGTCGGAGGCGAGCAGTACTTC.

The chain recombines TRBV29-1 with TRBJ2-5; maybe TRBD2 (5 bases). Germline CDR1 and CDR2: SQVTM and ANQGSEA. Trimming pared 4 bases from V and 1 base from J, leaving 10 bases between. This CDR3 has 13 residues. The CDR3 region has the DNA TGCAGCGTTGGCGCTAGCTCCCAAGAGACCCAGTACTTC. Encoded protein: CSVGASSQETQYF.

CDR3 in amino acids: CASSSGQGGNSPLHF. The CDR3 nucleotides read TGTGCCAGCAGCTCGGGACAGGGGGGTAATTCACCCCTCCACTTT. This chain joins TRBV11-3 and TRBJ1-6; 11 bases agree with TRBD1. The CDR3 spans 15 residues. In germline, CDR1 is SGHNT, CDR2 YENEEA. V lost 4 bases to trimming and J lost 6 bases; unmatched junction nucleotides: 2.

This clone was found a few times. The J gene is TRBJ2-7, the V gene TRBV28, with 7 positions matching TRBD1. The V and J ends lost 5 bases and 6 bases, in that order; junction bases with no gene match: 7. CDR1 is MDHEN and CDR2 is SYDVKM in the germline V gene. This CDR3 spans 13 amino acids. CDR3 coding DNA: TGTGCCAGCAGTCGACAGGGTCTGGGCGAGCAGTACTTC. This codes for CASSRQGLGEQYF. Together with reference TRBV28 and TRBJ2-7, the CDR3 gives the full variable domain: DVKVTQSSRYLVKRTGEKVFLECVQDMDHENMFWYRQDPGLGLRLIYFSYDVKMKEKGDIPEGYSVSREKKERFSLILESASTNQTSMYLCASSRQGLGEQYFGPGTRLTVT.

CDR3 sequence (DNA): TGTGCCAGCAGTGAATACAGGGGGCGGAGCTATGGCTACACCTTC. It specifies CASSEYRGRSYGYTF. V gene TRBV27 combines with J gene TRBJ1-2; 9 bases line up with TRBD1. CDR1 is MNHEY, CDR2 SMNVEV, per germline (reference sequence). The junction had 8 bases not matched to a gene; V was cut back by 5 bases and J by 4 bases. This CDR3 is 15 amino acids long.

The rearrangement uses TRBV2 and TRBJ2-5; 9 nucleotides agree with TRBD1. Trimming at V came to 6 bases and at J to 5 bases, leaving 7 bases not matched to a gene. Germline CDR1 and CDR2: SNHLY and FYNNEI. There are 14 residues in the CDR3. The CDR3 DNA reads as TGTGCCAGCAGGGGGGACAGGGCTGGGGAGACCCAGTACTTC. It specifies CASRGDRAGETQYF.